This section outlines one T cell receptor beta chain sequence together with its context. Its antigen is as yet unknown. This sample is drawn from a study of cytomegalovirus exposure and HLA in healthy donors. Overall study: A prior analysis found roughly 110 million unique TCR beta sequences from 170 million or so T cells. Study-wide results and caveats: Later on, an analysis found that several of the most significant clusters appeared to be linked to common viral pathogens, which included parvovirus B19. Only CMV serostatus was available as immune exposure information. TCR beta V segments were, for the most part, productive about 87% or about 30% of the time in an earlier analysis.

PCR was performed using 60 Vbeta and 13 Jbeta primers. Assay used: immunoSEQ multiplex PCR; TCRdb lists only in-frame clones, some missing. This sample has 55,000 to 85,000 clones; about four fifths occur once, and the top ten carry about 8%. The sequenced material came from PBMCs. The source is a man in his late teens or twenties in good health and CMV-seropositive.

This chain's CDR3 is CASSEFGGVNTEAFF. CDR3 DNA: TGTGCCAGCAGTGAATTTGGAGGGGTCAACACTGAAGCTTTCTTT. The chain recombines TRBV6-1 with TRBJ1-1, with D tentatively TRBD1 (5 bases). V dropped 2 bases and J dropped 2 bases, with 12 bases sitting between them. The V gene's germline CDR1 is MNHNS and CDR2 SASEGT. This CDR3 has 15 residues.